This T cell receptor beta chain was found in a study of CD8 T cells in ankylosing spondylitis. Construction of TCR beta libraries was performed using quantitative 5'-RACE with molecular barcodes. TCRdb reanalysed the 5' RACE reads using MiXCR and keeps one entry per CDR3 protein. The sample contains some 290,000 distinct CDR3 sequences, roughly 20% of which appear only once. V gave up 6 bases and J gave up 4 bases, with 15 bases separating them. The CDR3 has 14 residues. Germline-derived CDR1 and CDR2 are MDHEN and SYDVKM. Study-level points and caveats: Matched synovial fluid from ankylosing spondylitis patients was reported to be enriched for disease-linked clones.

With regard to this clonotype: Its antigen is not known.

The chain recombines TRBV28 with TRBJ2-5, with D tentatively TRBD2 (5 bases). Sequencing was carried out using blood, either unsorted or a sorted T cell fraction (not recorded which). The sequence was collected from a male donor with ankylosing spondylitis or in good health (not recorded which). This chain's CDR3 is CASSDVRVGETQYF. As DNA, the CDR3 is TGTGCCAGCAGCGATGTGAGGGTCGGAGAGACCCAGTACTTC.